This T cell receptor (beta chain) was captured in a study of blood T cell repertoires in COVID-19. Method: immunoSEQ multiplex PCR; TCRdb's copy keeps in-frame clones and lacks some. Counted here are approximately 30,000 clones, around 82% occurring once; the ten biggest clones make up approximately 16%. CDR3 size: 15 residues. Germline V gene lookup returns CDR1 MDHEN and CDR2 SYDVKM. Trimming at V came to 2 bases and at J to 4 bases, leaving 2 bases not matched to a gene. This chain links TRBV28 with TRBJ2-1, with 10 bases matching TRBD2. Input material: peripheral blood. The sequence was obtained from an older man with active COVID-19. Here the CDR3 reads CASSLRTSGYNEQFF. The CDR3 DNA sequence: TGTGCCAGCAGTTTACGGACTAGCGGATACAATGAGCAGTTCTTC. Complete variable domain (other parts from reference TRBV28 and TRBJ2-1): DVKVTQSSRYLVKRTGEKVFLECVQDMDHENMFWYRQDPGLGLRLIYFSYDVKMKEKGDIPEGYSVSREKKERFSLILESASTNQTSMYLCASSLRTSGYNEQFFGPGTRLTVL.